A single sample is the source of the 6 T cell receptor beta chains below, sequenced in a study of blood T cell repertoires in COVID-19. Clones were read by immunoSEQ multiplex PCR, and TCRdb kept only the in-frame ones, dropping some. In the table there are about 220,000 clones, 82% of which are singletons. Specimen: peripheral blood. Source of these receptors: a woman of 80 years or more with COVID-19, enrolled during active disease.

The genes are TRBV28 and TRBJ1-2; possibly TRBD1 for D (5 bases). The germline V and J ends were trimmed by 5 bases and 1 base, with 8 bases remaining between them. The CDR3 is made up of 13 amino acids. Germline CDR1 is MDHEN and CDR2 is SYDVKM. Here the CDR3 reads CASSLTVNYGYTF. CDR3 sequence (DNA): TGTGCCAGCAGTCTGACAGTTAACTATGGCTACACCTTC.

This clone was seen a handful of times. The chain joins TRBV7-2 to TRBJ2-2; 7 bases agree with TRBD2. The CDR3 is made up of 16 amino acids. Germline CDR1 and CDR2: SGHTA and FQGNSA. V was pared by 2 bases and J by 1 base, with 4 bases of the junction left unmatched. CDR3: CASSLNTGGNTGELFF. The CDR3 nucleotides read TGTGCCAGCAGCTTAAATACGGGAGGGAACACCGGGGAGCTGTTTTTT.

This clone showed up many times. The CDR3 sequence is CASSARTGAMNTEAFF. The CDR3 DNA follows: TGTGCCAGTAGTGCCCGGACAGGGGCCATGAACACTGAAGCTTTCTTT. The V call is TRBV19, the J call TRBJ1-1; 9 bases fit TRBD1. The CDR3 runs 16 residues. The V gene's germline CDR1 is LNHDA and CDR2 SQIVND (reference sequence). V lost 5 bases and J lost 0; bases outside the gene matches: 7.

The CDR3 bases are TGTGCCAGCAGTTACTCCCGGGGAGCGTTTGGCTACACCTTC. Protein: CASSYSRGAFGYTF. This rearrangement joins TRBV6-5 to TRBJ1-2, with D unclear. This CDR3 has 14 residues. From germline, CDR1 is MNHEY and CDR2 SVGAGI. Trimming removed 0 bases at V and 7 bases at J, with 12 bases between.

CDR3 sequence: CASSFGQEGTEAFF. CDR3 sequence (DNA): TGCGCCAGCAGCTTCGGACAGGAAGGAACTGAAGCTTTCTTT. This chain links TRBV5-1 with TRBJ1-1, with 7 bases fitting TRBD1. J was trimmed by 5 bases and V by 2 bases; bases with no gene match: 6. The V gene's germline CDR1 is SGHRS and CDR2 YFSETQ. The CDR3 is 14 residues long.

The CDR3 region is CASRPPGQGLGYTF. The CDR3 nucleotides read TGCGCCAGCAGGCCGCCGGGACAGGGGTTAGGCTACACCTTC. This rearrangement joins TRBV5-1 to TRBJ1-2; 10 bases map to TRBD1. The CDR3 is 14 amino acids. Looked up from germline, CDR1 is SGHRS and CDR2 is YFSETQ. The ends lost 5 bases at V and 8 bases at J; junction bases unmatched: 9. Based on the CDR3 plus reference TRBV5-1 and TRBJ1-2, the full variable domain is KAGVTQTPRYLIKTRGQQVTLSCSPISGHRSVSWYQQTPGQGLQFLFEYFSETQRNKGNFPGRFSGRQFSNSRSEMNVSTLELGDSALYLCASRPPGQGLGYTFGSGTRLTVV.